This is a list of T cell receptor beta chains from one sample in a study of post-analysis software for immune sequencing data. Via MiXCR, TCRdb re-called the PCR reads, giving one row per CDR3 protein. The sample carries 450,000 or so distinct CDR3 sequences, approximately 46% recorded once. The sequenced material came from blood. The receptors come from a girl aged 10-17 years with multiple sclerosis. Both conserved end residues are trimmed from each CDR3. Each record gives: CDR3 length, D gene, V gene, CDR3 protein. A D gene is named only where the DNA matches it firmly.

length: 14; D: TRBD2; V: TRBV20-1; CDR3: SARAGGTRRTDTQY
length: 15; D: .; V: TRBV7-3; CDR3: ASSLTHGLGGYNEQF
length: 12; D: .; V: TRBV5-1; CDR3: ASSFGQSNEKLF
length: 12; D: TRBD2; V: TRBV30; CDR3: AWRFAGGGNIQY
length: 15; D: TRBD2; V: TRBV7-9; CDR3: ASSLNAYGTSGRSEY
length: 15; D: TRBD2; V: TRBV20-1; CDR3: SATSFYRTSGYNEQF
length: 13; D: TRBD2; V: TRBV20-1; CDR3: SALGTSGSGETQY
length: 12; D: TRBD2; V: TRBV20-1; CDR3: SAVLAGGTYEQY
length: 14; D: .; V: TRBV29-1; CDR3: SVEDRGKRSYNEQY
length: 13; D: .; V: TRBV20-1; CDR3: SARDIGSVYNEQF
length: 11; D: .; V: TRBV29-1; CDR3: SAGGVENTEAF
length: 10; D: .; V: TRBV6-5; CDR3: ASRGGEREQY
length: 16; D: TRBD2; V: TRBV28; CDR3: ASSSQGLAGASSYEQY
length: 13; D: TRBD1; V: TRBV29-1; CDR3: SVVASTGSSYEQY
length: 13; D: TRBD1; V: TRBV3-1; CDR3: ASSQERQGNEKLF
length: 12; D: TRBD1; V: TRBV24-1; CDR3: ATQDRGIQETQY
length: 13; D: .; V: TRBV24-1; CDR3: ATSDLRGFQETQY
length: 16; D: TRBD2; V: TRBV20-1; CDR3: SASRLAGRISGANVLT
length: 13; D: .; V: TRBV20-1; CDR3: SASAWTDFHYGYT
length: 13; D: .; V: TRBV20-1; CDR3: SARRLVDNSYEQY
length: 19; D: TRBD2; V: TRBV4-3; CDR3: ASSLGRGQPRTSGRDNEQF
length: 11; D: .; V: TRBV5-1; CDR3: ASSLLLGYEQY
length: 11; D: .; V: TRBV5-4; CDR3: ASSLEGISGYT
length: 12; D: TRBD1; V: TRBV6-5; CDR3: ASTDRAGPNEQF
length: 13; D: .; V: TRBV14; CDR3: ASSQGRDRLYEQY
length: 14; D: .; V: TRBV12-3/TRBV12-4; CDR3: ASSAPQVLGPTEAF
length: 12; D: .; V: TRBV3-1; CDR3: ASSQGSGINEQF
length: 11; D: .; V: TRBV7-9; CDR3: ASRKGTEETQY
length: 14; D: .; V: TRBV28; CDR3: ASSLGSGQLTDTQY
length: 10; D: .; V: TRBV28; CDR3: ASTLPNQPQH
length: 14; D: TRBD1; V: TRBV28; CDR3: ASSLVFRGSGGEQF
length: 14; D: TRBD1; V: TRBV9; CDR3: ASSVGQGATNEKLF
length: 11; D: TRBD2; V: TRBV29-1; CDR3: SAGGLVISAQY
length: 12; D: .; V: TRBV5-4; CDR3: ASSLAGENQPQH
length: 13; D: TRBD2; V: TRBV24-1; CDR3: ATSGGRAAFNEQF
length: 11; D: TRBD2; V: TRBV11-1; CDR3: ASSLEAGNEQF
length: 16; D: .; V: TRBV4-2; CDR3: ASSQEISVGPLRYGYT
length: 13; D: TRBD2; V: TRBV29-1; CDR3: SVGTSEGSIYEQY
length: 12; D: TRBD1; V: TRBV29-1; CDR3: SVATGALNYGYT
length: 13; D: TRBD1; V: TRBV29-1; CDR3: SVEDVGQGGLREY
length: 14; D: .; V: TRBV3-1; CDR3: ASSQLWDGGNYGYT
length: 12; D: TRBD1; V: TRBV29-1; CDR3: SVKTGTLNTEAF
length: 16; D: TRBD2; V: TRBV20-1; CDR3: SARGGGTSGLRTETQY
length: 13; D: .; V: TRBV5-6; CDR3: ASSLAGGEPDTQY
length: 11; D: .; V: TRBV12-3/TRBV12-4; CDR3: ASTSGAGDTQY
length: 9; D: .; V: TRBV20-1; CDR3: SAPLSGKQY
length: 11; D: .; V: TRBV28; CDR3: ASRLSGSGEQY
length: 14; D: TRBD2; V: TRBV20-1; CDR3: SASGTSGRSSYEQY
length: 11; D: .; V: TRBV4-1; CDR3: ASSQPWDGEQY
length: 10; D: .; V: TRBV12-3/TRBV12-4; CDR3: ASRQTRGEQF
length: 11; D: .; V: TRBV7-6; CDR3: ASSLFRSNEQF
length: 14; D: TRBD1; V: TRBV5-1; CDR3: ASSNHWDRRNTEAF
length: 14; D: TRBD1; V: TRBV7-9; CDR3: ASSLLTPTGGSEQY
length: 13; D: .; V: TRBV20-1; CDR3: SAGFGPTYNSPLH
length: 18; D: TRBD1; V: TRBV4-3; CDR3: ASSHLSGTGEMGSEYEQY
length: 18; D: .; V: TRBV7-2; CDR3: ASSSVVIYPGSSSYNEQF
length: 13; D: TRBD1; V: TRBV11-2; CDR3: ASSPPQGGANVLT
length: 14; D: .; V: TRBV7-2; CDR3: ASSLDPTKGTDTQY
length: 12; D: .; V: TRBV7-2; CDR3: ASSPEGSTDTQY